The next 17 T cell receptor beta chains were all read from a single sample in a study of beta chain features in type 1 diabetes. Whole-study findings and limits: TCRB CDR3s were moderately but significantly shorter in Type 1 diabetes patients in all four CD4+ subsets.

These TCRs' antigens remain unknown. Reverse transcription of all isolated RNA meant that expressed TCRB transcripts were sequenced. TCRdb keeps only in-frame clones here, not all; method: immunoSEQ multiplex PCR. The sample has 350,000 to 400,000 clones; around 13% are singletons. The source material was naive CD4+ T cells from blood. These receptors came from a woman younger than 30 with type 1 diabetes.

This clone was seen a handful of times. J is TRBJ2-7 and V is TRBV6-6, with D unresolved. The CDR3 has 13 residues. Trimming cost V 2 bases and J 0 bases, with 5 bases left between them. Germline CDR1 MNHNY, CDR2 SVGAGI (reference sequence). The CDR3 reads CASSYLSSYEQYF. The CDR3 DNA reads TGTGCCAGCAGTTACCTTAGCTCCTACGAGCAGTACTTC.

The V and J genes are TRBV4-3 and TRBJ1-1, with a possible D match to TRBD1 (6 bases). CDR1 and CDR2 from the germline V gene are LGHNA and YSLEER. CDR3 length equals 15 residues. V lost 3 bases and J 3 bases, leaving 14 bases between the germline ends. CDR3 DNA: TGCGCCAGCAGCCAGGAATTCCAGGGGTACACTGAAGCTTTCTTT. Translated, it gives CASSQEFQGYTEAFF.

This sequence joins TRBV28 and TRBJ2-7; D perhaps matches TRBD2 (6 bases). The germline CDR1 and CDR2 sequences are MDHEN and SYDVKM. CDR3 length: 15 amino acids. Trimming removed 1 base from V and 0 bases from J, with 10 bases in between. CDR3 region: CASSLYVGSSYEQYF. CDR3 DNA sequence: TGTGCCAGCAGTTTATACGTCGGGAGCTCCTACGAGCAGTACTTC. Together with reference TRBV28 and TRBJ2-7, the CDR3 gives the full variable domain: DVKVTQSSRYLVKRTGEKVFLECVQDMDHENMFWYRQDPGLGLRLIYFSYDVKMKEKGDIPEGYSVSREKKERFSLILESASTNQTSMYLCASSLYVGSSYEQYFGPGTRLTVT.

The chain carries TRBV15 and TRBJ2-6; 11 bases agree with TRBD1. The CDR3 consists of 18 residues. In germline, CDR1 is LNHNV, CDR2 YYDKDF (reference sequence). J gave up 4 bases and V 5 bases, and 10 bases lay outside the gene matches. CDR3 sequence (DNA): TGTGCCACCAGCGCTAGGACAGGGGGCGGATTGGGGGCCAACGTCCTGACTTTC. Its protein is CATSARTGGGLGANVLTF.

This clone has a handful of counts. This rearrangement joins TRBV7-2 to TRBJ2-7, with 7 bases aligning to TRBD2. V shed 1 base and J 0 bases; nucleotides not matched to a gene: 3. This CDR3 comprises 15 residues. Germline values: CDR1 SGHTA, CDR2 FQGNSA. The CDR3 nucleotides read TGTGCCAGCAGCTTAGTAGCGGGCCTCTCCTACGAGCAGTACTTC. Protein sequence: CASSLVAGLSYEQYF.

This sequence joins TRBV30 and TRBJ1-3; maybe TRBD1 (6 bases). The CDR3 has 13 residues. V lost 7 bases and J 0 bases, leaving 10 bases between the germline ends. Germline V gene sequence: CDR1 GTSNPN, CDR2 SVGIG (reference sequence). For the CDR3, the DNA is TGTGCCTCTAGACAGGTCTCTGGAAACACCATATATTTT. It yields the protein CASRQVSGNTIYF.

This chain uses TRBV6-1 with TRBJ1-5; weak D call: TRBD1 (5 bases). Trimming removed 8 bases from V and 11 bases from J, with 22 bases in between. CDR1 and CDR2 (germline): MNHNS, SASEGT. This CDR3 has 14 residues. The CDR3 sequence: CASSTGPQAQSQHF. The CDR3 nucleotides read TGTGCCAGCTCCACCGGTCCACAGGCCCAGTCCCAGCATTTT.

The V call is TRBV5-1, the J call TRBJ2-1; possible D gene TRBD1, 6 bases. Germline V CDR1 and CDR2: SGHRS, YFSETQ. This CDR3 has 15 residues. V lost 0 bases to trimming and J lost 6 bases, with 13 bases between them. The CDR3 bases are TGCGCCAGCAGCTTGGAGGGACAAACGGGCAATGAGCAGTTCTTC. This sequence encodes CASSLEGQTGNEQFF. The full variable domain, its missing parts supplied by reference TRBV5-1 and TRBJ2-1, is KAGVTQTPRYLIKTRGQQVTLSCSPISGHRSVSWYQQTPGQGLQFLFEYFSETQRNKGNFPGRFSGRQFSNSRSEMNVSTLELGDSALYLCASSLEGQTGNEQFFGPGTRLTVL.

The CDR3 loop is CASSFVYNEQFF. CDR3 DNA sequence: TGTGCCAGCAGTTTTGTATACAATGAGCAGTTCTTC. The chain couples TRBV28 to TRBJ2-1; D is ambiguous. This CDR3 contains 12 residues. Germline CDR1 MDHEN, CDR2 SYDVKM. V was trimmed by 3 bases and J by 4 bases, leaving 4 bases between them.

The sample holds a few counts of this clone. The chain carries TRBV7-9 and TRBJ1-5, with D possibly being TRBD1 (6 bases). V lost 2 bases, J lost 13 bases, and 18 bases lay in between. The germline gives CDR1 SEHNR, CDR2 FQNEAQ (reference sequence). The CDR3 totals 14 residues. The CDR3 spells CASSLIYGGQQQHF. In DNA form, the CDR3 reads TGTGCCAGCAGCTTAATCTACGGGGGGCAACAGCAGCATTTT.

This clone was seen a few times. This chain uses TRBV18 with TRBJ1-4, with D possibly TRBD1 on 5 matching bases. Trimming removed 3 bases from V and 5 bases from J, with 10 bases in between. The CDR3 consists of 14 residues. Germline V lookup: CDR1 KGHSH, CDR2 LQKENI. CDR3 residues: CASSPSAGNEKLFF. The CDR3 nucleotides are TGTGCCAGCTCACCCAGCGCAGGGAATGAAAAACTGTTTTTT. Full variable domain (rest looked up from reference TRBV18 and TRBJ1-4): NAGVMQNPRHLVRRRGQEARLRCSPMKGHSHVYWYRQLPEEGLKFMVYLQKENIIDESGMPKERFSAEFPKEGPSILRIQQVVRGDSAAYFCASSPSAGNEKLFFGSGTQLSVL.

The chain combines TRBV2 with TRBJ1-4, with a possible D match to TRBD1 (6 bases). Germline V CDR1 and CDR2: SNHLY, FYNNEI. The CDR3 sequence is 16 residues long. V was clipped by 4 bases and J by 3 bases, with 15 bases between them. The CDR3 is CASSVLGGLANEKLFF. CDR3 DNA: TGTGCCAGCAGTGTTTTGGGGGGGCTGGCTAATGAAAAACTGTTTTTT.

This clone was counted a few times. The chain is built from TRBV2 and TRBJ1-6, with 7 nucleotides matching TRBD1. After removal of 8 bases from V and 4 bases from J, the junction contained 8 bases not matched to a gene. Germline V CDR1 and CDR2: SNHLY, FYNNEI. This CDR3 has 15 residues. In DNA, the CDR3 is TGTGCCAGCGGGGAGACAGGGACTTATAATTCACCCCTCCACTTT. This encodes CASGETGTYNSPLHF. Variable domain in full (rest from reference TRBV2 and TRBJ1-6): EPEVTQTPSHQVTQMGQEVILRCVPISNHLYFYWYRQILGQKVEFLVSFYNNEISEKSEIFDDQFSVERPDGSNFTLKIRSTKLEDSAMYFCASGETGTYNSPLHFGNGTRLTVT.

CDR3 region: CASSRSEAFF. CDR3 nucleotide sequence: TGTGCCAGCAGCAGGAGTGAAGCTTTCTTT. The V and J genes are TRBV7-9 and TRBJ1-1; D unclear. This CDR3 region has 10 residues. The V and J ends lost 5 bases and 7 bases respectively, with 5 bases between them. Per germline, CDR1 SEHNR and CDR2 FQNEAQ (reference sequence). The complete variable domain, with remaining parts taken from reference TRBV7-9 and TRBJ1-1, reads DTGVSQNPRHKITKRGQNVTFRCDPISEHNRLYWYRQTLGQGPEFLTYFQNEAQLEKSRLLSDRFSAERPKGSFSTLEIQRTEQGDSAMYLCASSRSEAFFGQGTRLTVV.

This chain uses TRBV4-2 with TRBJ2-1; 8 positions match TRBD2. Germline CDR1 reads LGHNA; CDR2 reads YNFKEQ. Trimming took 8 bases from V and 5 from J; bases not matched to a gene: 11. CDR3 size: 15 residues. Here the CDR3 reads CASAGGDLGNNEQFF. In nucleotides, the CDR3 is TGTGCCAGCGCGGGGGGCGATCTTGGGAACAATGAGCAGTTCTTC.

This clone was seen a few times. This chain uses TRBV5-1 with TRBJ2-7; TRBD2 aligns across 7 bases. Germline CDR1 is SGHRS and CDR2 is YFSETQ. V was clipped by 0 bases and J by 6 bases; unmatched bases: 3. This CDR3 is built from 13 residues. This CDR3 is CASSLVWGGEQYF. The CDR3 DNA reads TGCGCCAGCAGCTTGGTTTGGGGGGGCGAGCAGTACTTC.

Turning to this clone: Different DNA sequences within this sample yield the same CDR3. This rearrangement joins TRBV5-1 to TRBJ2-3; 7 positions match TRBD1. The CDR3 runs 13 residues. Looked up from germline, CDR1 is SGHRS and CDR2 is YFSETQ. V gave up 3 bases and J gave up 6 bases; unmatched junction bases: 4. Here the CDR3 DNA reads TGCGCCAGCAGCTCGACAGGGACGGATACGCAGTATTTT. Protein sequence: CASSSTGTDTQYF.